Reported below is one TCR beta chain. Its matching antigen is unknown. This record comes from a study of OX40 agonist ivuxolimab in advanced cancers. Study context: Cohort: roughly 79% men, mean age about 60, aged roughly 20 to 79. General observations from the study: Doses of 0.1 to 3.0 mg/kg were accompanied by clonal expansion of CD4+ and CD8+ blood T cells by week 6. Also present in some nonresponders was a low level of normalized T-cell clonal expansion.

The data were produced by immunoSEQ multiplex PCR, yet TCRdb's version contains in-frame clones alone and is incomplete. The sample has about 46,000 clones, approximately 83% seen once; the top ten hold 1.5% to 2%. V gave up 6 bases and J gave up 1 base; unmatched junction bases: 5. Germline values: CDR1 SNHLY, CDR2 FYNNEI. The CDR3 has 14 amino acids. This receptor was identified in an adult with an advanced solid tumor such as melanoma, head and neck, liver or kidney cancer. The chain carries TRBV2 and TRBJ1-1, with 7 bases fitting TRBD1. This sample comprised CD4+ or CD8+ T cells sorted from blood, obtained in a trial of the OX40 agonist ivuxolimab. The CDR3, as DNA: TGTGCCAGCAGCGAACAGGGGAGGAACACTGAAGCTTTCTTT. This translates into CASSEQGRNTEAFF. The whole variable domain, filled in from reference TRBV2 and TRBJ1-1, reads EPEVTQTPSHQVTQMGQEVILRCVPISNHLYFYWYRQILGQKVEFLVSFYNNEISEKSEIFDDQFSVERPDGSNFTLKIRSTKLEDSAMYFCASSEQGRNTEAFFGQGTRLTVV.